This TCR beta chain was found in a study of T cell changes during pregnancy in multiple sclerosis. The V end was cut by 3 bases, the J end by 8 bases, with 22 bases between. Germline V gene lookup returns CDR1 SGHTA and CDR2 FQGNSA. This CDR3 is 16 amino acids long. Only in-frame clones appear in the TCRdb table, and some are missing; sequencing was by immunoSEQ multiplex PCR. The sample consists of 100,000 to 140,000 clones, about 90% of them appearing once. Specimen: peripheral blood, collected in the third trimester of pregnancy. The TCR was taken from a female donor in good health, enrolled as a control in a pregnancy study. The chain joins TRBV7-2 to TRBJ1-2; the D gene is possibly TRBD1 (6 bases). The DNA of the CDR3 is TGTGCCAGCAGCTTGGATTCTAACAGGGTTGAACGCGGCTACACCTTC. This gives the protein CASSLDSNRVERGYTF.